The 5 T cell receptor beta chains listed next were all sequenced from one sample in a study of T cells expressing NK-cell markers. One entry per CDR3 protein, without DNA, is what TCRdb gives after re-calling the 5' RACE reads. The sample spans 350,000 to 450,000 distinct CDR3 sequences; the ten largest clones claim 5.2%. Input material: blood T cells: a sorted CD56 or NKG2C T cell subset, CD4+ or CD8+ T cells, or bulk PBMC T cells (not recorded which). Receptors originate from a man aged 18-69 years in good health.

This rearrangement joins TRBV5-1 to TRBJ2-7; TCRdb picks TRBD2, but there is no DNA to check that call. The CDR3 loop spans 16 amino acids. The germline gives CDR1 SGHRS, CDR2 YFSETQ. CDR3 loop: CASSDKTSGGAYEQYF.

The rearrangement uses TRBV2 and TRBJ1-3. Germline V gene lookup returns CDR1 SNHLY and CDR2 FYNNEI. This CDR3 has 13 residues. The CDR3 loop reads CASMAVSGNTIYF.

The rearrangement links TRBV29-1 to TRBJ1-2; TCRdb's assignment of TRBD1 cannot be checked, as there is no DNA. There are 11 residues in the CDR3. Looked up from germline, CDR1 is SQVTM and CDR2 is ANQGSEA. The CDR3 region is CSVGRTEGYTF.

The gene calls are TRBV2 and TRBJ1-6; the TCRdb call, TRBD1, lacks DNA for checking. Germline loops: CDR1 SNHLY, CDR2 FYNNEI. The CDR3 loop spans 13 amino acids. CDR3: CASETGRNSPLHF.

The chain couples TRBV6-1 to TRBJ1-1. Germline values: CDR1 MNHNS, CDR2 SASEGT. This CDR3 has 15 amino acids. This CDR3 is CASVGRGGLNTEAFF.